Each of the 23 T cell receptor beta chains below was sequenced from the same sample in a study of blood T cell repertoires in COVID-19 (dated by TCRdb to about 2020). The library was produced with the immunoSEQ multiplex PCR assay. The table was pulled from immuneACCESS by TCRdb, which kept in-frame rearrangements only. Such tables lose some clones; where checked, under half of the loss comes from unresolved V genes, and the rest has no known cause. The table for this sample lists about 87,000 clones; over 75% of them were counted only once. Roughly 2.2% of the sample lies in the top ten. Input material: peripheral blood. The receptors were sampled from an older woman with acute or convalescent COVID-19.

This clone was observed a handful of times. J is TRBJ1-1 and V is TRBV19; D call uncertain. This CDR3 has 13 amino acids. The V gene lost 3 bases and the J gene lost 4 bases, with 9 bases spanning the gap. Germline CDR1 reads LNHDA; CDR2 reads SQIVND (reference sequence). This CDR3 reads CASSITGSTEAFF. The CDR3, as DNA: TGTGCCAGTAGTATCACGGGGTCCACTGAAGCTTTCTTT.

The rearrangement uses TRBV5-6 and TRBJ1-1; TRBD1 might be the D (5 bases). CDR1 is SGHDT, CDR2 YYEEEE, per germline. Between the trimmed V and J ends, which lost 4 bases and 5 bases, there was a span of 18 bases. CDR3 length equals 15 residues. The CDR3 nucleotides read TGTGCCAGCAGCACGAAGAGGTCACCAGGGACTGAAGCTTTCTTT. Its translation is CASSTKRSPGTEAFF.

This clone has a handful of counts. This rearrangement joins TRBV28 to TRBJ1-5; D remains unclear. The V and J ends lost 6 bases and 6 bases respectively, with 12 bases between them. Per germline, CDR1 MDHEN and CDR2 SYDVKM. There are 13 residues in the CDR3. The CDR3 sequence is CASSTKVRQPQHF. The CDR3 DNA reads as TGTGCCAGCAGCACTAAGGTACGTCAGCCCCAGCATTTT.

The CDR3 DNA is TGTGCCATCAGTGTGGGCCGCCGGGAGACCCAGTACTTC. Translated: CAISVGRRETQYF. The chain recombines TRBV10-3 with TRBJ2-5; D call uncertain. The length of the CDR3 is 13 residues. Germline CDR1 is ENHRY and CDR2 is SYGVKD. The V end was cut by 4 bases, the J end by 5 bases, with 11 bases between.

The rearrangement uses TRBV6-5 and TRBJ1-6; 10 bases agree with TRBD1. V shed 11 bases and J 7 bases; nucleotides not matched to a gene: 2. The V gene's germline CDR1 is MNHEY and CDR2 SVGAGI. The CDR3 has 12 residues. DNA of the CDR3: TGTGCCTCGGGACAGGGGAATTCACCCCTCCACTTT. It codes for CASGQGNSPLHF.

CDR3 residues: CASRTGRGFPDTQYF. DNA for the CDR3: TGTGCCAGCAGAACAGGGAGGGGGTTCCCAGATACGCAGTATTTT. This chain uses TRBV5-6 with TRBJ2-3, with D perhaps TRBD2 (7 bases). In germline, CDR1 is SGHDT, CDR2 YYEEEE. Trimming pared 5 bases from V and 4 bases from J, leaving 17 bases between. This CDR3 contains 15 residues.

The V call is TRBV9, the J call TRBJ2-2, with TRBD1 matching over 8 bases. The CDR3 covers 16 residues. V was clipped by 1 base and J by 4 bases; unmatched bases: 6. The germline V gene has CDR1 SGDLS and CDR2 YYNGEE. The CDR3 DNA reads as TGTGCCAGCAGCGTACGGGCAGGGGGCGCCACCGGGGAGCTGTTTTTT. Translation gives CASSVRAGGATGELFF.

This chain connects TRBV6-2 or TRBV6-3 to TRBJ2-1, with TRBD2 as a possible D gene (6 bases). Trimming left V 4 bases short and J 8 bases short, with 18 bases between. The CDR3 runs 15 residues. Germline V CDR1 and CDR2: MNHEY, SVGEGT. CDR3: CASSWGLGGIDEQFF. The CDR3 nucleotides read TGTGCCAGCAGTTGGGGACTTGGAGGGATTGATGAGCAGTTCTTC.

The V and J genes are TRBV5-1 and TRBJ2-1; D gene unclear. This CDR3 spans 12 amino acids. Per the germline V gene, CDR1 is SGHRS and CDR2 is YFSETQ. V lost 4 bases to trimming and J lost 9 bases, with 11 bases between them. CDR3 DNA sequence: TGCGCCAGCAGCGATCAGGTGGGTGAGCAGTTCTTC. As protein: CASSDQVGEQFF.

This rearrangement joins TRBV5-1 to TRBJ2-7; 11 bases fit TRBD1. The J segment lost 6 bases and the V segment lost 4 bases, leaving 9 bases of the junction unmatched. Germline V gene sequence: CDR1 SGHRS, CDR2 YFSETQ. The CDR3 loop spans 15 amino acids. The CDR3 is CASSPDGQGASEQYF. The CDR3 nucleotides are TGCGCCAGCAGCCCCGACGGACAGGGGGCTAGCGAGCAGTACTTC.

The gene calls are TRBV4-1 and TRBJ2-3, with 7 bases identical to TRBD1. The CDR3 has 17 amino acids. The V segment lost 1 base and the J segment 0 bases; nucleotides outside the gene matches: 7. CDR1 MGHRA and CDR2 YSYEKL come from the germline V gene. The chain's CDR3 is CASSQVSMTGSTDTQYF. CDR3 coding DNA: TGCGCCAGCAGCCAAGTGAGTATGACAGGGAGCACAGATACGCAGTATTTT.

This clone has more than one count but fewer than ten. This chain links TRBV29-1 with TRBJ1-1; 10 bases fit TRBD1. The CDR3 is 12 residues long. V shed 7 bases and J 3 bases; nucleotides not matched to a gene: 2. Germline assignment: CDR1 SQVTM and CDR2 ANQGSEA. CDR3 residues: CSGGQGDTEAFF. The CDR3 nucleotides are TGCAGCGGTGGACAGGGGGACACTGAAGCTTTCTTT.

The V gene is TRBV6-5, the J gene TRBJ1-2, with D maybe TRBD1 (6 bases). There are 16 residues in the CDR3. The germline V gene has CDR1 MNHEY and CDR2 SVGAGI. Between the trimmed V and J ends, which lost 1 base and 1 base, there was a span of 13 bases. CDR3 sequence: CASSYLVGRGNYGYTF. For the CDR3, the DNA is TGTGCCAGCAGTTACTTGGTCGGCAGGGGTAACTATGGCTACACCTTC.

The sample holds one count of this clone. J is TRBJ1-3 and V is TRBV4-1; D uncertain. The ends were cut back, 1 base at V and 0 bases at J, with 7 bases in the middle. The CDR3 is made up of 15 amino acids. Germline V lookup: CDR1 MGHRA, CDR2 YSYEKL. In nucleotides, the CDR3 is TGCGCCAGCAGCCAAGTCCCTATCTCTGGAAACACCATATATTTT. It encodes CASSQVPISGNTIYF.

V and J are TRBV14 and TRBJ1-1; a possible D gene is TRBD1 (5 bases). The CDR3 contains 14 residues. Germline V lookup: CDR1 SGHDN, CDR2 FVKESK. V lost 3 bases to trimming and J lost 7 bases, with 15 bases between them. The CDR3 loop reads CASSQYGGGGEAFF. The CDR3 nucleotides read TGTGCCAGCAGCCAGTACGGGGGTGGCGGTGAAGCTTTCTTT.

This clone was counted a single time. The J gene is TRBJ1-1, the V gene TRBV28; D is possibly TRBD1 (5 bases). The V end was cut by 5 bases, the J end by 0 bases, with 10 bases between. CDR3 length equals 14 residues. CDR1 is MDHEN and CDR2 is SYDVKM in the germline V gene. CDR3 bases: TGTGCCAGCAGTCCCGGGGGAGTGAACACTGAAGCTTTCTTT. It yields the protein CASSPGGVNTEAFF.

The sample holds one count of this clone. The V and J genes are TRBV5-1 and TRBJ1-6; tentative D call: TRBD1 (6 bases). The ends were cut back, 0 bases at V and 15 bases at J, with 16 bases in the middle. The CDR3 is 14 residues long. Germline CDR1 reads SGHRS; CDR2 reads YFSETQ. As DNA, the CDR3 is TGCGCCAGCAGCTTGGGGGGGCGTGAGCCGGGCCTCCACTTT. Translated, it gives CASSLGGREPGLHF.

This chain joins TRBV2 and TRBJ1-2; D is unresolved. This CDR3 contains 12 residues. Between the trimmed V and J ends, which lost 7 bases and 8 bases, there was a span of 14 bases. Per germline, CDR1 SNHLY and CDR2 FYNNEI. CDR3 nucleotides: TGTGCCAGCAATCAGGATTTTGGAGGCTACACCTTC. This gives the protein CASNQDFGGYTF.

This clone has more than one count but fewer than ten. V gene TRBV29-1 combines with J gene TRBJ2-7; possible D gene TRBD1, 5 bases. There are 14 residues in the CDR3. V lost 5 bases and J 6 bases, leaving 20 bases between the germline ends. CDR1 and CDR2 from the germline V gene are SQVTM and ANQGSEA. CDR3 nucleotides: TGCAGCGTTACCCCGACAGAACCCCGTGGCGAGCAGTACTTC. This sequence encodes CSVTPTEPRGEQYF.

The genes are TRBV6-4 and TRBJ2-1; 8 nucleotides agree with TRBD1. The CDR3 loop spans 14 amino acids. The J segment lost 9 bases and the V segment lost 0 bases, leaving 4 bases of the junction unmatched. Germline V gives CDR1 MRHNA, CDR2 SNTAGT. The CDR3 here is CASSDSWDRPEQFF. The CDR3 DNA is TGTGCCAGCAGTGACTCCTGGGACAGGCCTGAGCAGTTCTTC.

This clone was observed a few times. This chain joins TRBV9 and TRBJ2-3; the D is unclear. Germline CDR1 is SGDLS and CDR2 is YYNGEE. CDR3 length equals 13 residues. V was cut by 4 bases and J by 2 bases, with 8 bases left in between. CDR3 DNA sequence: TGTGCCAGCAGCCGAACTACCACAGATACGCAGTATTTT. Protein product: CASSRTTTDTQYF.

Only a few counts were recorded for this clone. V is TRBV2 and J is TRBJ1-3; D not resolved. Per germline, CDR1 SNHLY and CDR2 FYNNEI. The CDR3 length is 16 residues. V was cut by 1 base and J by 0 bases, with 10 bases left in between. The CDR3, as DNA: TGTGCCAGCAGTGAAGGGAGCAGCCTCTCTGGAAACACCATATATTTT. It yields the protein CASSEGSSLSGNTIYF.

This sequence joins TRBV12-3 or TRBV12-4 and TRBJ1-1; 7 bases are a match to TRBD1. V was clipped by 7 bases and J by 5 bases; unmatched bases: 7. The CDR3 has 13 amino acids. The CDR3 is CASNKGGATEAFF. The CDR3 DNA follows: TGTGCCAGCAACAAAGGGGGCGCGACTGAAGCTTTCTTT.